The rows below give T cell receptor beta chains drawn from one sample of a study of blood T cell repertoires in COVID-19. Clones were read by immunoSEQ multiplex PCR, and TCRdb kept only the in-frame ones, dropping some. The table lists approximately 190,000 clones, approximately 90% of them singletons. The sample consisted of peripheral blood. These receptors all stem from a man older than 75 with acute or convalescent COVID-19. Both conserved end residues are part of each CDR3.

v_gene	j_gene	len	CDR3aa
TRBV18	TRBJ2-3	14	CASSRTRGRDTQYF
TRBV2	TRBJ1-1	16	CASTLKLSGLGTEAFF
TRBV9	TRBJ2-3	13	CASSAGGTDTQYF
TRBV5-4	TRBJ1-2	15	CASSLEQGIDYGYTF
TRBV29-1	TRBJ1-2	13	CSVDREEEYGYTF
TRBV7-2	TRBJ2-1	15	CASSPRERNDNEQFF
TRBV27	TRBJ1-6	15	CASSPPGRGYSPLHF
TRBV5-1	TRBJ2-7	15	CASSLVPGTSYEQYF
TRBV10-3	TRBJ1-2	14	CAISGTGGPYGYTF
TRBV29-1	TRBJ1-5	12	CSVGQTNQPQHF
TRBV28	TRBJ1-1	17	CASSLTGQGQWNTEAFF
TRBV6-5	TRBJ2-7	12	CASQTGTYEQYF
TRBV30	TRBJ1-5	12	CAWDREFGPQHF
TRBV11-3	TRBJ2-5	15	CASSSRQGYGETQYF
TRBV29-1	TRBJ1-1	14	CSGEDRAVNTEAFF
TRBV24-1	TRBJ2-7	15	CATSDPGTGLYEQYF
TRBV5-4	TRBJ2-5	18	CASTSGASGARLEETQYF
TRBV11-3	TRBJ1-1	13	CASSLQVGTEAFF
TRBV5-1	TRBJ1-1	16	CASSLESGRVGTEAFF
TRBV6-2/TRBV6-3	TRBJ1-5	14	CASSYPGTGQPQHF
TRBV21-1	TRBJ1-4	14	CASVEDGCYEKLFF
TRBV11-2	TRBJ2-3	17	CASSFLRLGQGADTQYF
TRBV5-6	TRBJ1-2	18	CASSLKRALRLSNTGYTF
TRBV27	TRBJ2-5	13	CASSLGPLGVQYF
TRBV5-4	TRBJ2-1	15	CASSLYAAGLDEQFF
TRBV18	TRBJ2-2	18	CASSPRNLAGPNTGELFF
TRBV2	TRBJ2-3	15	CASNGLAGGIDTQYF
TRBV7-9	TRBJ1-1	14	CASSHSSDNTEAFF
TRBV3-1/TRBV3-2	TRBJ2-7	15	CASSQGGSNTYEQYF
TRBV5-1	TRBJ2-5	14	CASSSNPSSETQYF
TRBV10-1	TRBJ2-5	14	CASSDTGGKETQYF
TRBV28	TRBJ2-6	16	CASRKAGSSGANVLTF
TRBV4-1	TRBJ1-4	18	CASSQGVSPGTGIEKLFF
TRBV5-6	TRBJ2-1	15	CASSPWKREDIEQFF
TRBV11-3	TRBJ2-4	15	CASSSHPGTSGVQYF
TRBV28	TRBJ2-7	14	CASSYPGQSYEQYF